The clone carrying this T cell receptor beta chain appeared a few times. Its antigen is unidentified. The protocol was immunoSEQ multiplex PCR, while the TCRdb copy is restricted to in-frame clones and leaves out a portion. The table includes about 24,000 clones, around 80% detected once. Trimming shortened V by 6 bases and J by 2 bases, and 17 bases separated the two germline ends. CDR1 and CDR2 (germline): KGHSH, LQKENI. CDR3 length equals 15 residues. This entry belongs to a study of OX40 agonist ivuxolimab in advanced cancers. About the research overall: Recorded diagnoses for dose-escalation patients were hepatocellular carcinoma, melanoma, renal cell or head and neck cancer.

Study-wide points: Dose levels from 0.1 to 3.0 mg/kg saw CD4+ and CD8+ blood T cells expand clonally by week 6.

Patients were ineligible given autoimmune disease history or systemic immunosuppression. Blood sampling took place at baseline, cycle 4 day 1, and cycle 7 day 1. The V and J genes are TRBV18 and TRBJ2-7; perhaps D is TRBD1 or TRBD2 (6 bases each). The receptor was isolated from an adult with an advanced solid tumor such as melanoma, head and neck, liver or kidney cancer. The material was CD4+ or CD8+ T cells sorted from blood, obtained in a trial of the OX40 agonist ivuxolimab. Written as DNA, the CDR3 is TGTGCCAGCTCCCATCTAGGGGGGCCTACCTACGAGCAGTACTTC. Translation gives CASSHLGGPTYEQYF.